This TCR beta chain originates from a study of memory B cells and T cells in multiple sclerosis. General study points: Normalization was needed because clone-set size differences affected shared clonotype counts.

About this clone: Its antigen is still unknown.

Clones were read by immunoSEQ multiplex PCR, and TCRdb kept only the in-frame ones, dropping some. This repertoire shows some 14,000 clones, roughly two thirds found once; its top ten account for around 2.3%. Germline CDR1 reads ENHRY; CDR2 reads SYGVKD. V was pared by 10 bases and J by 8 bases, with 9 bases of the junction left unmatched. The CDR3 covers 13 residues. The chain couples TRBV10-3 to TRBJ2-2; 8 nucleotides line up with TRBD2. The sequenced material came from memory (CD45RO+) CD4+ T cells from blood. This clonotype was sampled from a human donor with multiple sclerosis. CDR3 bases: TGTGCCACCACCTCGGGGGGGATAGGGGAGCTGTTTTTT. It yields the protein CATTSGGIGELFF.